The 5 T cell receptor beta chains in this list originate from one sample, sequenced in a study of blood T cell repertoires in COVID-19. Using immunoSEQ multiplex PCR, the repertoire was profiled, and TCRdb retains in-frame clones only, with some absent. Here the sample spans 15,000 to 20,000 clones, approximately 93% being singletons. The sequencing sample was made of peripheral blood. These receptors were taken from a human donor in a cohort sampled during active COVID-19.

The chain recombines TRBV28 with TRBJ1-1, with D possibly TRBD1 on 5 matching bases. The CDR3 totals 14 residues. Looked up from germline, CDR1 is MDHEN and CDR2 is SYDVKM. V was clipped by 6 bases and J by 0 bases, with 11 bases between them. The chain's CDR3 is CASRPDSMNTEAFF. CDR3 in DNA: TGTGCCAGCAGACCTGACAGTATGAACACTGAAGCTTTCTTT.

The chain is built from TRBV28 and TRBJ2-3; D possibly corresponds to TRBD2 (6 bases). The CDR3 is 20 amino acids. Trimming removed 1 base at V and 1 base at J, with 24 bases between. Germline loops: CDR1 MDHEN, CDR2 SYDVKM. CDR3 sequence reads: CASSLFRSVYGRWGTDTQYF. For the CDR3, the DNA is TGTGCCAGCAGTTTATTCCGCTCGGTATACGGGAGATGGGGCACAGATACGCAGTATTTT.

The chain combines TRBV5-1 with TRBJ1-2, with TRBD1 matching over 7 bases. Germline lookup yields CDR1 SGHRS and CDR2 YFSETQ. V trimming: 5 bases; J trimming: 8 bases; junction bases outside the gene matches: 12. This CDR3 spans 14 amino acids. CDR3 DNA: TGCGCCAGCAGTAACACCACGGGGACAGTCGGCTACACCTTC. Encoded protein: CASSNTTGTVGYTF.

The V and J genes are TRBV29-1 and TRBJ1-1; D might be TRBD1 (5 bases). Trimming shortened V by 7 bases and J by 0 bases, and 12 bases separated the two germline ends. CDR1 and CDR2 (germline): SQVTM, ANQGSEA. CDR3 length equals 13 residues. The CDR3 is CSGSDSMNTEAFF. CDR3 coding DNA: TGCAGCGGATCCGACAGCATGAACACTGAAGCTTTCTTT. The full variable domain, completed using reference TRBV29-1 and TRBJ1-1, is SAVISQKPSRDICQRGTSLTIQCQVDSQVTMMFWYRQQPGQSLTLIATANQGSEATYESGFVIDKFPISRPNLTFSTLTVSNMSPEDSSIYLCSGSDSMNTEAFFGQGTRLTVV.

The CDR3 reads CASSLEGGTSPYEQYF. The CDR3 nucleotides read TGTGCCAGCAGCTTAGAAGGTGGGACTAGCCCCTACGAGCAGTACTTC. V is TRBV11-2 and J is TRBJ2-7; 9 bases are shared with TRBD2. CDR1 SGHAT and CDR2 FQNNGV come from the germline V gene. Trimming removed 0 bases from V and 2 bases from J; junction bases left unmatched: 5. The CDR3 contains 16 residues.